These 13 T cell receptor beta chains share one sample of origin, sequenced in a study of blood T cells in healthy people across ages. Next came a second PCR, run for about 7 to 12 cycles, which used a sample-barcoded 5' primer along with a J-beta primer mix. TCRdb reanalysed the 5' RACE reads using MiXCR and keeps one entry per CDR3 protein. The table lists approximately 960,000 distinct CDR3 sequences, 25% to 35% of them singletons. The data also belong to a second study, concerning T cells of mothers and their children.

Sequencing was performed on blood. Receptor source: a woman aged 40 to 55 in good health.

There are a few counts of this clonotype. This CDR3 reads CASSPPPGQGDYEQYF. DNA for the CDR3: TGTGCCAGCAGTCCTCCTCCGGGACAGGGTGACTACGAGCAGTACTTC. This chain connects TRBV27 to TRBJ2-7; 9 bases align to TRBD1. CDR1 and CDR2 (germline): MNHEY, SMNVEV (reference sequence). Germline trimming cut 5 bases from V and 3 bases from J; bases unmatched to any gene: 11. CDR3 length: 16 residues.

The CDR3 DNA is TGTGCCAGCAGTGAATACGGGGGCGGCACTGAAGCTTTCTTT. It codes for CASSEYGGGTEAFF. V usage is TRBV25-1 and J usage is TRBJ1-1, with TRBD1 as a possible D gene (6 bases). CDR1 MGHDK and CDR2 SYGVNS come from the germline V gene. The V end was cut by 0 bases, the J end by 4 bases, with 9 bases between. CDR3 size: 14 residues.

The chain has TRBV7-8 and TRBJ2-5, with a weak D call TRBD1 (5 bases). Germline assignment: CDR1 SGHVS and CDR2 FQNEAQ. Trimming stripped 1 base from V and 5 bases from J, with 11 bases between. This CDR3 contains 14 residues. Here the CDR3 DNA reads TGTGCCAGCAGCTTAGTGATCAGGGCGGAGACCCAGTACTTC. As protein: CASSLVIRAETQYF.

This chain joins TRBV5-5 and TRBJ2-7; possible D gene TRBD2, 5 bases. This CDR3 has 14 residues. Germline V gene data show CDR1 as SGHKS and CDR2 as YYEKEE (reference sequence). V dropped 4 bases and J dropped 9 bases, with 20 bases sitting between them. The CDR3 DNA reads as TGTGCCAGCAGCGACCCGGCGGGTTGGTTGGGGCAGTACTTC. It translates to CASSDPAGWLGQYF.

This chain uses TRBV28 with TRBJ1-1; the D is unclear. Per the germline V gene, CDR1 is MDHEN and CDR2 is SYDVKM. Between the trimmed V and J ends, which lost 5 bases and 7 bases, there was a span of 11 bases. This CDR3 has 12 amino acids. CDR3 residues: CASSLLTFEAFF. CDR3 nucleotides: TGTGCCAGCAGTCTCCTCACATTTGAAGCTTTCTTT.

This clonotype was recorded many times. This chain uses TRBV7-8 with TRBJ2-5; D possibly uses TRBD1 or TRBD2 (5 bases each). The V and J ends lost 5 bases and 5 bases respectively, with 18 bases between them. The CDR3 extends over 15 amino acids. Looked up from germline, CDR1 is SGHVS and CDR2 is FQNEAQ. The CDR3 DNA sequence: TGTGCCAGCAGCACGGGACCTATGGTTCGGGAGACCCAGTACTTC. Translated, it gives CASSTGPMVRETQYF.

This chain connects TRBV20-1 to TRBJ2-7; tentatively, D is TRBD1 or TRBD2 (5 bases each). Trimming took 3 bases from V and 4 from J, leaving 7 bases between them. This CDR3 region has 11 residues. Germline lookup yields CDR1 DFQATT and CDR2 SNEGSKA (reference sequence). The CDR3 DNA reads as TGCAGTGCTAGCGAGGGGTACGAGCAGTACTTC. This sequence encodes CSASEGYEQYF.

The gene calls are TRBV20-1 and TRBJ2-3; 10 bases are a match to TRBD2. CDR1 is DFQATT and CDR2 is SNEGSKA in the germline V gene (reference sequence). V dropped 3 bases and J dropped 4; count of bases not matched to a gene: 13. CDR3 length: 17 amino acids. CDR3 in amino acids: CSASRLAGAKAADTQYF. In nucleotides, the CDR3 is TGCAGTGCTAGTCGGCTAGCGGGGGCCAAAGCCGCAGATACGCAGTATTTT.

With regard to this clonotype: A single base separates this from a much larger clone, so it may be a read error. This chain connects TRBV4-1 to TRBJ2-5; the match to TRBD2 covers 7 bases. This CDR3 spans 14 amino acids. The J segment lost 11 bases and the V segment lost 4 bases, leaving 13 bases of the junction unmatched. CDR1 and CDR2 (germline): MGHRA, YSYEKL. The CDR3 DNA sequence: TGCGCCAGCAGCCGTCCGGGGGGAAACAATGAGCAGTACTTC. Translating it yields CASSRPGGNNEQYF.

This sequence joins TRBV11-2 and TRBJ2-2; no clear D gene. The germline V gene encodes CDR1 SGHAT and CDR2 FQNNGV. Trimming cost V 0 bases and J 5 bases, with 7 bases left between them. CDR3 length: 14 amino acids. CDR3 DNA: TGTGCCAGCAGCTTAGATTGGGTAACCGGGGAGCTGTTTTTT. Translating gives CASSLDWVTGELFF.

This clonotype turned up a few times. Since a much larger clone is just one base distant, this may be a read error. This rearrangement joins TRBV18 to TRBJ2-4, with D uncertain. The closer fit of TRBJ2-7 to the DNA end suggests the J call may be wrong. The CDR3 runs to 13 residues. Germline V gene sequence: CDR1 KGHSH, CDR2 LQKENI. The CDR3 reads CASSPPQGCEQYF. The CDR3 region has the DNA TGTGCCAGCTCACCACCGCAAGGGTGCGAGCAGTACTTC.

The rearrangement uses TRBV28 and TRBJ1-1, with D possibly TRBD1 on 6 matching bases. V was pared by 4 bases and J by 2 bases, with 14 bases between. Germline CDR1 and CDR2: MDHEN and SYDVKM. CDR3 length: 15 amino acids. This CDR3 is CASSSRQAQNTEAFF. CDR3 bases: TGTGCCAGCAGTTCGAGACAGGCCCAAAACACTGAAGCTTTCTTT.

The genes are TRBV20-1 and TRBJ1-5, with TRBD1 as a possible D gene (5 bases). The CDR3 is made up of 13 amino acids. With 3 bases removed from V and 7 bases from J, the gap between germline ends came to 13 bases. CDR1 DFQATT and CDR2 SNEGSKA come from the germline V gene (reference sequence). CDR3 in amino acids: CSARSGVGQPQHF. DNA for the CDR3: TGCAGTGCTAGGTCGGGGGTTGGGCAGCCCCAGCATTTT.